Below, 29 T cell receptor beta chains from the same sample are listed, as sequenced in a study of T-cell memory formation after mild COVID-19. One entry per CDR3 protein results from TCRdb running MiXCR on the 5' RACE reads. The data hold 450,000 to 700,000 distinct CDR3 sequences, with around 17% observed a single time. The sample was PBMCs or a T cell subset sorted from them (not recorded which). These TCRs come from an adult woman who had mild COVID-19 (a few samples of this study predate the infection). Cell type and time point are not known.

This clonotype has only a few counts. V and J are TRBV28 and TRBJ1-3; the D is unclear. V lost 2 bases and J lost 9, with 17 bases in between. Germline CDR1 and CDR2: MDHEN and SYDVKM. The CDR3 totals 15 residues. The CDR3 DNA sequence: TGTGCCAGCAGTTTAAGCCCGAATGGTGCGGGCACCATATATTTT. This sequence encodes CASSLSPNGAGTIYF.

This clonotype turned up a few times. The genes are TRBV5-1 and TRBJ1-1; D unresolved. The CDR3 consists of 13 residues. The germline V gene has CDR1 SGHRS and CDR2 YFSETQ. The V gene lost 3 bases and the J gene lost 4 bases, with 10 bases spanning the gap. CDR3 protein: CASSSGSSTEAFF. The CDR3 DNA follows: TGCGCCAGCAGCTCGGGGTCTTCCACTGAAGCTTTCTTT.

The J gene is TRBJ1-1, the V gene TRBV2; D is unclear. V lost 2 bases, J lost 2 bases, and 6 bases lay in between. CDR1 is SNHLY, CDR2 FYNNEI, per germline. This CDR3 region has 13 residues. CDR3 DNA: TGTGCCAGCAGTGAACACCTAAACACTGAAGCTTTCTTT. This codes for CASSEHLNTEAFF.

The V call is TRBV7-2, the J call TRBJ2-3; 15 bases line up with TRBD2. The junction had 16 bases not matched to a gene; V was cut back by 5 bases and J by 1 base. The V gene's germline CDR1 is SGHTA and CDR2 FQGNSA. This CDR3 contains 21 residues. For the CDR3, the DNA is TGTGCCAGCAGCCCCGGGAGGGTCGGGACTAGCGGGAGGAGGGGCACAGATACGCAGTATTTT. It yields the protein CASSPGRVGTSGRRGTDTQYF.

The CDR3 nucleotides are TGTGCTAGTGGTTCGTCGACAGGGCGCCACAATGAGCAGTTCTTC. Translated, it gives CASGSSTGRHNEQFF. The chain joins TRBV12-5 to TRBJ2-1, with TRBD1 matching over 7 bases. CDR1 and CDR2 (germline): LGHNT, FRNRAP. The CDR3 sequence is 15 residues long. V gave up 4 bases and J gave up 5 bases; unmatched junction bases: 8.

This clonotype was recorded a few times. The chain uses TRBV4-3 and TRBJ2-1, with D maybe TRBD2 (6 bases). This CDR3 has 17 residues. V shed 1 base and J shed 7 bases, with 20 bases lying between them. Germline V gene data show CDR1 as LGHNA and CDR2 as YSLEER. CDR3 region: CASSQVPLREYPNEQFF. The CDR3, as DNA: TGCGCCAGCAGCCAAGTTCCCCTTCGGGAGTATCCGAATGAGCAGTTCTTC.

This clonotype was picked up a small number of times. The rearrangement links TRBV15 to TRBJ2-1; 7 bases are shared with TRBD2. Germline-derived CDR1 and CDR2 are LNHNV and YYDKDF (reference sequence). The CDR3 runs to 13 residues. The ends lost 0 bases at V and 12 bases at J; junction bases unmatched: 5. The CDR3 DNA sequence: TGTGCCACCAGCAGAGATTCTGGGAGGGGGCAGTTCTTC. Protein: CATSRDSGRGQFF.

The chain carries TRBV5-1 and TRBJ2-5; D possibly uses TRBD1 or TRBD2 (5 bases each). The CDR3 sequence is 16 residues long. V lost 4 bases and J 5 bases, leaving 21 bases between the germline ends. Germline V gene lookup returns CDR1 SGHRS and CDR2 YFSETQ. CDR3 DNA sequence: TGCGCCAGCAGCACAGGAATAATAGGGACGATGGAGACCCAGTACTTC. It yields the protein CASSTGIIGTMETQYF.

The chain is built from TRBV5-1 and TRBJ2-3; TRBD1 matches at 9 bases. Germline CDR1 is SGHRS and CDR2 is YFSETQ. With 0 bases clipped from V and 6 bases from J, the junction kept 5 bases outside the gene matches. The CDR3 is 15 residues long. The CDR3 spells CASSLAGTGRDTQYF. The CDR3 DNA follows: TGCGCCAGCAGCTTGGCCGGGACAGGGAGGGATACGCAGTATTTT. The variable domain in full, with the rest retrieved from reference TRBV5-1 and TRBJ2-3, is KAGVTQTPRYLIKTRGQQVTLSCSPISGHRSVSWYQQTPGQGLQFLFEYFSETQRNKGNFPGRFSGRQFSNSRSEMNVSTLELGDSALYLCASSLAGTGRDTQYFGPGTRLTVL.

This clonotype was detected many times. This chain joins TRBV20-1 and TRBJ2-2; D possibly corresponds to TRBD2 (6 bases). This CDR3 contains 14 residues. Germline CDR1 is DFQATT and CDR2 is SNEGSKA (reference sequence). V lost 5 bases and J 0 bases, leaving 10 bases between the germline ends. The CDR3 DNA reads TGCAGTGCTTCTAGCGAGACGAACACCGGGGAGCTGTTTTTT. This gives the protein CSASSETNTGELFF.

This clonotype has a handful of counts. The gene calls are TRBV20-1 and TRBJ2-7, with TRBD1 matching 9 bases. Germline loops: CDR1 DFQATT, CDR2 SNEGSKA (reference sequence). The CDR3 spans 15 residues. V lost 0 bases and J lost 7; bases outside the gene matches: 10. CDR3 sequence reads: CSARDGGTGRAEQYF. CDR3 nucleotides: TGCAGTGCTAGAGATGGAGGGACAGGGCGGGCAGAGCAGTACTTC.

This clonotype has only a few counts. V and J are TRBV6-5 and TRBJ2-5, with D possibly TRBD1 on 6 matching bases. Trimming shortened V by 5 bases and J by 2 bases, and 9 bases separated the two germline ends. CDR1 is MNHEY, CDR2 SVGAGI, per germline. The CDR3 has 13 residues. The CDR3 spells CASSRGFQETQYF. Written as DNA, the CDR3 is TGTGCCAGCAGTAGGGGGTTTCAAGAGACCCAGTACTTC.

This clonotype was observed many times. V gene TRBV27 combines with J gene TRBJ2-5; tentatively, D is TRBD2 (7 bases). Germline V gene sequence: CDR1 MNHEY, CDR2 SMNVEV (reference sequence). Between the trimmed V and J ends, which lost 5 bases and 5 bases, there was a span of 18 bases. This CDR3 is 15 amino acids long. The CDR3 region has the DNA TGTGCCAGCAGTGCAAGTGGGGGGGCGTATGAGACCCAGTACTTC. This encodes CASSASGGAYETQYF.

This clonotype was seen a few times. This chain links TRBV7-9 with TRBJ1-1; D is unclear. From germline, CDR1 is SEHNR and CDR2 FQNEAQ (reference sequence). The V gene lost 1 base and the J gene lost 1 base, with 7 bases spanning the gap. The CDR3 totals 14 residues. CDR3 protein: CASSLEVENTEAFF. The CDR3 DNA is TGTGCCAGCAGCTTAGAGGTTGAGAACACTGAAGCTTTCTTT. The whole variable domain, filled in from reference TRBV7-9 and TRBJ1-1, reads DTGVSQNPRHKITKRGQNVTFRCDPISEHNRLYWYRQTLGQGPEFLTYFQNEAQLEKSRLLSDRFSAERPKGSFSTLEIQRTEQGDSAMYLCASSLEVENTEAFFGQGTRLTVV.

This clonotype was detected once. The J gene is TRBJ2-2, the V gene TRBV7-9, with D perhaps assigned TRBD1 or TRBD2 (6 bases each). Per the germline V gene, CDR1 is SEHNR and CDR2 is FQNEAQ (reference sequence). The V end was cut by 5 bases, the J end by 6 bases, with 19 bases between. CDR3 length: 16 residues. As DNA, the CDR3 is TGTGCCAGCAGCCTCACTGGAGGGGGATCCGCCGGGGAGCTGTTTTTT. Its protein product is CASSLTGGGSAGELFF.

This sequence joins TRBV19 and TRBJ2-6, with 8 bases fitting TRBD1. The CDR3 is 16 residues long. The ends lost 3 bases at V and 1 base at J; junction bases unmatched: 2. Per germline, CDR1 LNHDA and CDR2 SQIVND (reference sequence). The CDR3 reads CASSIRTGSGANVLTF. CDR3 nucleotide sequence: TGTGCCAGTAGTATTAGGACAGGGTCTGGGGCCAACGTCCTGACTTTC.

This clonotype occurred a few times. This chain links TRBV20-1 with TRBJ2-7; D perhaps matches TRBD1 (5 bases). CDR1 and CDR2 (germline): DFQATT, SNEGSKA (reference sequence). V was clipped by 6 bases and J by 1 base, with 16 bases between them. The CDR3 length is 14 residues. The CDR3: CSAPRRAWSYEQYF. The CDR3 DNA reads TGCAGTGCCCCCCGCAGGGCATGGTCCTACGAGCAGTACTTC.

This clonotype was found many times. The CDR3, as DNA: TGTGCCAGCAGCCGAACTAGCGGGAGGGCCGGGGAGCTGTTTTTT. This gives the protein CASSRTSGRAGELFF. The chain couples TRBV6-5 to TRBJ2-2, with TRBD2 matching over 13 bases. The ends lost 6 bases at V and 6 bases at J; junction bases unmatched: 4. Germline lookup yields CDR1 MNHEY and CDR2 SVGAGI. The CDR3 is made up of 15 amino acids.

V gene TRBV10-3 combines with J gene TRBJ2-3; D tentatively fits TRBD1 or TRBD2 (5 bases each). CDR1 and CDR2 (germline): ENHRY, SYGVKD. The V end was cut by 4 bases, the J end by 6 bases, with 11 bases between. This CDR3 contains 13 residues. The CDR3 DNA sequence: TGTGCCATCAGTGCTGAGGGGAGTGATACGCAGTATTTT. This gives the protein CAISAEGSDTQYF.

This clonotype has a handful of counts. The chain joins TRBV29-1 to TRBJ2-5, with 8 nucleotides matching TRBD1. CDR3 length equals 13 residues. The ends lost 2 bases at V and 5 bases at J; junction bases unmatched: 4. Germline V gene sequence: CDR1 SQVTM, CDR2 ANQGSEA. CDR3 in DNA: TGCAGCGTTGAAACTCACAGGGGGGAGACCCAGTACTTC. Encoded protein: CSVETHRGETQYF.

This clonotype has just a few counts. The CDR3 DNA sequence: TGTGCCAGCAGCTTAGGCGCCTCATCACCCTACGAGCAGTACTTC. Encoded protein: CASSLGASSPYEQYF. This chain links TRBV7-2 with TRBJ2-7, with unresolved D. The CDR3 has 15 residues. Trimming shortened V by 1 base and J by 2 bases, and 12 bases separated the two germline ends. Germline CDR1 SGHTA, CDR2 FQGNSA.

This clonotype was detected only a few times. The chain couples TRBV4-3 to TRBJ1-1; unclear D gene. This CDR3 has 15 amino acids. Looked up from germline, CDR1 is LGHNA and CDR2 is YSLEER. Deletions cut 0 bases from V and 0 bases from J, with 8 bases between. CDR3: CASSQETFMNTEAFF. CDR3 DNA: TGCGCCAGCAGCCAAGAGACCTTTATGAACACTGAAGCTTTCTTT.

This clonotype was picked up a small number of times. The chain has TRBV20-1 and TRBJ2-7; D remains unclear. This CDR3 has 13 residues. Deletions cut 1 base from V and 7 bases from J, with 14 bases between. The germline V gene encodes CDR1 DFQATT and CDR2 SNEGSKA (reference sequence). The DNA for the CDR3 is TGCAGTGCTAGAGTACCTCCCTTTGGGGAGCAGTACTTC. Protein: CSARVPPFGEQYF.

This clonotype was counted many times. CDR3 sequence reads: CASSLGKGTYEQYF. The DNA of the CDR3 is TGTGCCAGCAGCTTGGGAAAAGGAACCTACGAGCAGTACTTC. The chain uses TRBV7-6 and TRBJ2-7; D call uncertain. V was clipped by 3 bases and J by 2 bases, with 11 bases between them. The germline CDR1 and CDR2 sequences are SGHVS and FNYEAQ. The CDR3 runs 14 residues.

The genes are TRBV6-5 and TRBJ1-2, with TRBD1 matching over 7 bases. Per the germline V gene, CDR1 is MNHEY and CDR2 is SVGAGI. Trimming cost V 5 bases and J 6 bases; bases outside gene matches: 3. The CDR3 has 12 residues. In DNA, the CDR3 is TGTGCCAGCAGTAGCAGGGGGAATGGCTACACCTTC. Its protein product is CASSSRGNGYTF.

This clonotype has more than one count but fewer than ten. The rearrangement uses TRBV29-1 and TRBJ2-1; D is undetermined. V shed 4 bases and J shed 8 bases, with 12 bases lying between them. Germline V CDR1 and CDR2: SQVTM, ANQGSEA. The CDR3 spans 12 residues. CDR3: CSVVYPRDEQFF. The CDR3 DNA reads TGCAGCGTTGTATACCCACGGGATGAGCAGTTCTTC.

V gene TRBV15 combines with J gene TRBJ1-1; 7 bases are shared with TRBD1. The V gene's germline CDR1 is LNHNV and CDR2 YYDKDF (reference sequence). V was clipped by 0 bases and J by 3 bases; unmatched bases: 1. This CDR3 region has 14 residues. CDR3 DNA: TGTGCCACCAGCAGAGAAAGGGGGCACACTGAAGCTTTCTTT. Translation: CATSRERGHTEAFF.

This chain joins TRBV7-2 and TRBJ2-3; weak D call: TRBD1 (5 bases). Per the germline V gene, CDR1 is SGHTA and CDR2 is FQGNSA. This CDR3 is 9 amino acids long. The CDR3 loop is CAGPDTQYF. The CDR3 nucleotides read TGTGCGGGGCCAGATACGCAGTATTTT.

A few counts support this clonotype. V is TRBV9 and J is TRBJ2-5; TRBD2 matches 8 bases. CDR3 length: 15 amino acids. Per the germline V gene, CDR1 is SGDLS and CDR2 is YYNGEE. V shed 0 bases and J 4 bases; nucleotides not matched to a gene: 5. The CDR3 here is CASSVGRGGVETQYF. The CDR3 bases are TGTGCCAGCAGCGTAGGACGGGGGGGAGTAGAGACCCAGTACTTC.